Detailed here is one TCR beta chain. Its antigen remains unidentified. Germline V gene data show CDR1 as SGHVS and CDR2 as FQNEAQ. The ends were cut back, 1 base at V and 6 bases at J, with 8 bases in the middle. The CDR3 consists of 13 residues. This sample is part of a study of cytomegalovirus exposure and HLA in healthy donors. Overall study results and limits: The records held CMV serostatus as the only immune exposure information. For most TCR beta V segments, an earlier analysis put the productive rate at about 87% or about 30% of the time.

The PCR had 60 Vbeta and 13 Jbeta primers. Produced via immunoSEQ multiplex PCR; TCRdb's table is partial and in-frame only. The sample includes about 130,000 clones, 75% to 90% of them seen just once. The sequenced sample was PBMCs. The rearrangement uses TRBV7-8 and TRBJ2-3, with no clear D. This receptor was taken from a man between 40 and 49 years old in good health and CMV-seronegative. The CDR3 DNA is TGTGCCAGCAGCTTAGGGGTCGGGGATACGCAGTATTTT. This translates into CASSLGVGDTQYF.